Described below is a single TCR beta chain sequence and its context. The target antigen is unknown. A universal primer site came from template switching; cDNA carried unique molecular identifiers. TCRdb re-called the 5' RACE reads with MiXCR, one entry per CDR3 protein. The sample carries approximately 670,000 distinct CDR3 sequences, 6.1% recorded once. These data originate in a study of identical twins. The length of the CDR3 is 14 residues. Per the germline V gene, CDR1 is MNHEY and CDR2 is SMNVEV (reference sequence). V dropped 5 bases and J dropped 2 bases, with 10 bases sitting between them. General study findings and limits: Low generation-probability sequences were in excess among twin-shared out-of-frame alpha sequences. Insertion counts were lower in abundant cord blood beta clonotypes, a trend that memory repertoires did not show.

V gene TRBV27 combines with J gene TRBJ1-5; D remains unclear. The origin of this receptor is a man between 18 and 35 years old in good health. The sequenced sample was naive T cells sorted from blood. The CDR3 DNA follows: TGTGCCAGCAGTCCGCTTGATGGCAATCAGCCCCAGCATTTT. Protein: CASSPLDGNQPQHF.